Listed below are T cell receptor beta chains from one sample, sequenced in a study of blood T cell repertoires in COVID-19. The table came from immunoSEQ multiplex PCR; TCRdb's copy has only in-frame clones and leaves some out. Of 400,000 or so clones detected, 75% to 90% appear once; the ten largest clones hold around 1.1%. Sequencing was carried out using PBMCs or T cells enriched from blood (not recorded which). The receptors come from a man aged 25 to 40 who had recovered from COVID-19. Each CDR3 is given with its conserved first and last residue.

v_call cdr3_aa
TRBV30 CACTPRQFRYEQYF
TRBV5-4 CASRTPGQGSAGYTF
TRBV12-3/TRBV12-4 CASSLNSNTEAFF
TRBV10-3 CAISESTGSYEQYF
TRBV24-1 CATSKAGAGFRDTQYF
TRBV6-5 CASSPSAGETQYF
TRBV14 CASSFLHSGGSEAFF
TRBV19 CASSLSGQGSSYEQYF
TRBV19 CASSNPLQNQPQHF
TRBV5-4 CASSLGGTVNTGELFF
TRBV5-4 CASSFDRVNEKLFF
TRBV27 CASSSTLGLAGAQFF
TRBV27 CASSFAGNYGYTF
TRBV19 CASDPGRGNTQYF
TRBV7-2 CASSLAGGPQYEQYF
TRBV30 CAWSVPGKPQHF
TRBV6-5 CASRQGLNTGELFF
TRBV5-1 CASSQGTGTTGNTIYF
TRBV30 CARGGSSSSGNTIYF
TRBV28 CASTGSGNTIYF